This entry lists 10 T cell receptor beta chains sequenced from one sample in a study of technical replicates of blood from a few donors. Measured with immunoSEQ multiplex PCR; TCRdb has only the in-frame clones, and not every one. The table includes around 78,000 clones, approximately 95% detected once. The specimen sequenced was T cells isolated from PBMCs. All receptors come from a human donor in good health.

This chain joins TRBV4-2 and TRBJ2-5; a weak D match, TRBD2 (5 bases). CDR3 length: 16 amino acids. Germline CDR1 LGHNA, CDR2 YNFKEQ. Trimming left V 0 bases short and J 2 bases short, with 13 bases between. CDR3: CASSQDGADLQETQYF. CDR3 bases: TGTGCCAGCAGCCAAGACGGTGCGGACTTACAAGAGACCCAGTACTTC.

The V gene is TRBV6-6, the J gene TRBJ1-1; TRBD1 matches at 9 bases. J was trimmed by 0 bases and V by 6 bases; bases with no gene match: 8. CDR1 is MNHNY, CDR2 SVGAGI, per germline (reference sequence). The CDR3 has 16 amino acids. The CDR3 sequence is CASSLNRGPMNTEAFF. In DNA, the CDR3 is TGTGCCAGCAGCCTCAACAGGGGGCCAATGAACACTGAAGCTTTCTTT.

The rearrangement joins TRBV18 to TRBJ1-4, with D hard to call. CDR3 length: 15 amino acids. Germline CDR1 is KGHSH and CDR2 is LQKENI. Trimming took off 2 bases at V and 0 bases at J, with 7 bases between the two ends. The CDR3 loop is CASSPRSATNEKLFF. The DNA for the CDR3 is TGTGCCAGCTCACCAAGGAGTGCAACTAATGAAAAACTGTTTTTT.

The genes are TRBV21-1 and TRBJ1-1; the table's D call of TRBD1 was not tested on the DNA. TRBV21-1 is designated a pseudogene. This CDR3 has 13 residues. The DNA of the CDR3 is TGTGCCAGCAGCAGAGACAGGGTTTATGAAGCTTTCTTT. It encodes CASSRDRVYEAFF.

The rearrangement joins TRBV6-5 to TRBJ2-7, with D tentatively TRBD2 (6 bases). Between the trimmed V and J ends, which lost 1 base and 4 bases, there was a span of 14 bases. Looked up from germline, CDR1 is MNHEY and CDR2 is SVGAGI. The CDR3 covers 15 residues. The CDR3, as DNA: TGTGCCAGCAGTTACTTGGGGACTTTCTGGTACGAGCAGTACTTC. Translation gives CASSYLGTFWYEQYF.

The chain is built from TRBV5-1 and TRBJ1-2, with D uncertain. Trimming removed 0 bases from V and 4 bases from J, with 16 bases in between. From germline, CDR1 is SGHRS and CDR2 YFSETQ. CDR3 length: 16 amino acids. The CDR3, as DNA: TGCGCCAGCAGCTTGGCCCCCGGGGATCAAGTCTATGGCTACACCTTC. It yields the protein CASSLAPGDQVYGYTF. Full variable domain (outside the CDR3, taken from reference TRBV5-1 and TRBJ1-2): KAGVTQTPRYLIKTRGQQVTLSCSPISGHRSVSWYQQTPGQGLQFLFEYFSETQRNKGNFPGRFSGRQFSNSRSEMNVSTLELGDSALYLCASSLAPGDQVYGYTFGSGTRLTVV.

This clone appeared a single time. CDR3 DNA: TGTGCCACCGACCGGCAAGAGGGTTACGAGCAGTACTTC. Protein product: CATDRQEGYEQYF. V is TRBV28 and J is TRBJ2-7; D is possibly TRBD2 (5 bases). The CDR3 consists of 13 residues. Trimming removed 10 bases at V and 4 bases at J, with 17 bases between. Germline V gives CDR1 MDHEN, CDR2 SYDVKM.

The rearrangement uses TRBV7-9 and TRBJ1-5; the D is unclear. Trimming shortened V by 1 base and J by 10 bases, and 11 bases separated the two germline ends. The CDR3 covers 13 residues. CDR1 is SEHNR, CDR2 FQNEAQ, per germline (reference sequence). CDR3 region: CASSLGEAIPQHF. As DNA, the CDR3 is TGTGCCAGCAGCTTAGGAGAAGCTATTCCCCAGCATTTT.

The chain has TRBV19 and TRBJ2-7; a possible D gene is TRBD2 (6 bases). Germline CDR1 is LNHDA and CDR2 is SQIVND (reference sequence). With 9 bases removed from V and 5 bases from J, the gap between germline ends came to 11 bases. The CDR3 contains 11 residues. In nucleotides, the CDR3 is TGTGCCAGCCGTTCGGGAGACGAGCAGTACTTC. Translating gives CASRSGDEQYF.

The chain recombines TRBV9 with TRBJ1-3, with TRBD1 matching 8 bases. V was pared by 5 bases and J by 0 bases, with 1 base of the junction left unmatched. CDR3 length: 14 residues. Germline CDR1 SGDLS, CDR2 YYNGEE. The CDR3 spells CASSGQGSGNTIYF. In nucleotides, the CDR3 is TGTGCCAGCAGTGGACAGGGCTCTGGAAACACCATATATTTT.